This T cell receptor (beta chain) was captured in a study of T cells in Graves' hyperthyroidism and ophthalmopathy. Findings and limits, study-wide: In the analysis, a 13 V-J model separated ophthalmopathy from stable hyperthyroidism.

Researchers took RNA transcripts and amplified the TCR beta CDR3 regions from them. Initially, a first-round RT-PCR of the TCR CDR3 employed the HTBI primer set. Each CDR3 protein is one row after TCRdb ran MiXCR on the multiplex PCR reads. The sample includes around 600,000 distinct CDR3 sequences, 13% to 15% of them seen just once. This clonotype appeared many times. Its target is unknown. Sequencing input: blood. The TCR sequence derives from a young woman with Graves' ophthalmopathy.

CDR3 coding DNA: TGTGCCAGCTCACCACCGGGAGGGCCAGATACGCAGTATTTT. Translated: CASSPPGGPDTQYF. This chain uses TRBV18 with TRBJ2-3; 7 bases fit TRBD2. The CDR3 length is 14 residues. The germline gives CDR1 KGHSH, CDR2 LQKENI. The V segment lost 0 bases and the J segment 4 bases; nucleotides outside the gene matches: 1. The full variable domain, in which reference TRBV18 and TRBJ2-3 provide the parts outside the CDR3, is NAGVMQNPRHLVRRRGQEARLRCSPMKGHSHVYWYRQLPEEGLKFMVYLQKENIIDESGMPKERFSAEFPKEGPSILRIQQVVRGDSAAYFCASSPPGGPDTQYFGPGTRLTVL.